This TCR beta chain stems from a study of blood T cell repertoires in COVID-19. The germline gives CDR1 KGHSH, CDR2 LQKENI. Between the trimmed V and J ends, which lost 3 bases and 7 bases, there was a span of 13 bases. This CDR3 contains 13 residues. Profiling relied on immunoSEQ multiplex PCR, and the TCRdb table lists in-frame clones only, not all of them. The sample records 99,000 or so clones, about four fifths being singletons. This TCR derives from a woman older than 75 with acute or convalescent COVID-19. Sequencing was done on a sample of peripheral blood. This chain links TRBV18 with TRBJ2-7; D may be TRBD2 (6 bases). For the CDR3, the DNA is TGTGCCAGCTCACCCCCGCTTCGGGGGGAGCAGTACTTC. Its protein is CASSPPLRGEQYF. Using reference TRBV18 and TRBJ2-7 for the parts outside the CDR3, the full variable domain is NAGVMQNPRHLVRRRGQEARLRCSPMKGHSHVYWYRQLPEEGLKFMVYLQKENIIDESGMPKERFSAEFPKEGPSILRIQQVVRGDSAAYFCASSPPLRGEQYFGPGTRLTVT.